The 7 T cell receptor beta chains in this list originate from one sample, sequenced in a study of CD8+CD57+ T cells in acquired aplastic anemia. Both TCR beta VDJ combination and CDR3 sequence profiling were carried out. Genomic DNA was the template for this profiling. TCRdb reprocessed the reads via MiXCR and lists one record per CDR3 protein. The sample carries approximately 270,000 distinct CDR3 sequences, 45% to 70% recorded once. Sequenced: sorted CD4+, CD8+, or CD8+CD57+ T cells (not recorded which) from PBMCs. These receptors were collected from a human donor with severe aplastic anemia or a healthy control (not recorded which).

The V gene is TRBV7-9, the J gene TRBJ1-3; a weak D match, TRBD1 (6 bases). Looked up from germline, CDR1 is SEHNR and CDR2 is FQNEAQ (reference sequence). With 4 bases removed from V and 0 bases from J, the gap between germline ends came to 10 bases. The CDR3 loop spans 15 amino acids. This CDR3 reads CASSSDRVSGNTIYF. CDR3 DNA: TGTGCCAGCAGCTCGGACAGAGTCTCTGGAAACACCATATATTTT. The variable domain in full, completed from reference TRBV7-9 and TRBJ1-3, reads DTGVSQNPRHKITKRGQNVTFRCDPISEHNRLYWYRQTLGQGPEFLTYFQNEAQLEKSRLLSDRFSAERPKGSFSTLEIQRTEQGDSAMYLCASSSDRVSGNTIYFGEGSWLTVV.

This chain joins TRBV7-9 and TRBJ2-2, with TRBD2 matching 12 bases. V lost 1 base to trimming and J lost 5 bases; unmatched junction nucleotides: 2. This CDR3 region has 16 residues. Germline values: CDR1 SEHNR, CDR2 FQNEAQ (reference sequence). CDR3 coding DNA: TGTGCCAGCAGCTTAGAGGGACTAGCGGGTACCGGGGAGCTGTTTTTT. It encodes CASSLEGLAGTGELFF.

This chain uses TRBV12-3 or TRBV12-4 with TRBJ1-1; D is unclear. V was cut by 1 base and J by 0 bases, with 9 bases left in between. There are 15 residues in the CDR3. Here the CDR3 reads CASSLVGNMNTEAFF. CDR3 bases: TGTGCCAGCAGTTTAGTGGGCAACATGAACACTGAAGCTTTCTTT.

This clonotype was seen ten or more times. The gene calls are TRBV20-1 and TRBJ2-1; 10 positions agree with TRBD2. Germline CDR1 DFQATT, CDR2 SNEGSKA (reference sequence). The J segment lost 4 bases and the V segment lost 3 bases, leaving 9 bases of the junction unmatched. CDR3 length equals 16 residues. This CDR3 is CSASKIAGGSYNEQFF. The DNA for the CDR3 is TGCAGTGCTAGCAAGATAGCGGGGGGAAGTTACAATGAGCAGTTCTTC.

This clonotype was seen only a few times. The chain joins TRBV2 to TRBJ1-5; 10 nucleotides align to TRBD1. Germline V CDR1 and CDR2: SNHLY, FYNNEI. The CDR3 is 13 residues long. J lost 6 bases, V lost 4 bases, and 0 bases had no gene match. In DNA form, the CDR3 reads TGTGCCAGCAGTGGGACAGGGGGTCAGCCCCAGCATTTT. Its protein is CASSGTGGQPQHF.

This clonotype was observed at least ten times. The V call is TRBV20-1, the J call TRBJ2-7; 9 nucleotides agree with TRBD2. Looked up from germline, CDR1 is DFQATT and CDR2 is SNEGSKA (reference sequence). J gave up 4 bases and V 0 bases, and 4 bases lay outside the gene matches. The CDR3 extends over 14 amino acids. CDR3 in amino acids: CSARDGGGAYEQYF. CDR3 nucleotides: TGCAGTGCTAGAGATGGCGGGGGGGCATACGAGCAGTACTTC.

The chain carries TRBV25-1 and TRBJ2-7; possible D gene TRBD2, 6 bases. Germline lookup yields CDR1 MGHDK and CDR2 SYGVNS. The CDR3 contains 13 residues. The ends were cut back, 4 bases at V and 3 bases at J, with 10 bases in the middle. The CDR3 sequence is CASSVAGSYEQYF. In DNA form, the CDR3 reads TGTGCCAGCAGTGTGGCGGGGAGCTACGAGCAGTACTTC.